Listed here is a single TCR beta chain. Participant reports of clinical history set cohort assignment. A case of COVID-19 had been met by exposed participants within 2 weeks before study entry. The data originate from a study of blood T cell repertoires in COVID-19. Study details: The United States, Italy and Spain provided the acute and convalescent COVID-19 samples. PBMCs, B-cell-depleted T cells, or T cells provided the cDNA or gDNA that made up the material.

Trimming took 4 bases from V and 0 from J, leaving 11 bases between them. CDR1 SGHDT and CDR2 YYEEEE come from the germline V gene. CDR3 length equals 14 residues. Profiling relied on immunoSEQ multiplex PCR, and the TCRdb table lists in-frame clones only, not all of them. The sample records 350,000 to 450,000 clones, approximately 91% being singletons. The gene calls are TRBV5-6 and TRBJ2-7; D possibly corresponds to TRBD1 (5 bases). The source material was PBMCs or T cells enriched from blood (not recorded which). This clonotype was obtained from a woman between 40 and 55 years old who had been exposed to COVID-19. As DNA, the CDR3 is TGTGCCAGCAGCCAAGACAGATTCTCCTACGAGCAGTACTTC. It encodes CASSQDRFSYEQYF.